The 14 T cell receptor beta chains given below trace back to one sample, sequenced in a study of identical twins. TCRdb re-derived calls from the 5' RACE reads in MiXCR, one entry per CDR3 protein. The table includes 690,000 or so distinct CDR3 sequences, around 6% detected once. The sample comprised naive T cells sorted from blood. The source of these receptors is a young man in good health.

This chain joins TRBV13 and TRBJ1-4, with 8 nucleotides matching TRBD1. Per the germline V gene, CDR1 is PRHDT and CDR2 is FYEKMQ (reference sequence). The CDR3 is 17 residues long. The trim removed 7 bases at V and 2 bases at J, leaving 12 bases unmatched. CDR3 loop: CASIFAPQGATNEKLFF. In DNA, the CDR3 is TGTGCCAGCATCTTTGCCCCTCAGGGGGCGACTAATGAAAAACTGTTTTTT. Complete variable domain (other parts from reference TRBV13 and TRBJ1-4): AAGVIQSPRHLIKEKRETATLKCYPIPRHDTVYWYQQGPGQDPQFLISFYEKMQSDKGSIPDRFSAQQFSDYHSELNMSSLELGDSALYFCASIFAPQGATNEKLFFGSGTQLSVL.

The rearrangement joins TRBV12-3 or TRBV12-4 to TRBJ1-2; 7 nucleotides match TRBD1. The length of the CDR3 is 14 residues. Germline trimming cut 2 bases from V and 6 bases from J; bases unmatched to any gene: 6. The CDR3 DNA is TGTGCCAGCAGTTTAAGGAGGGGGCTTAATGGCTACACCTTC. Protein: CASSLRRGLNGYTF.

This clonotype has more than one count but fewer than ten. DNA of the CDR3: TGTGCCAGCAGCTTTTGGGCCCAGGTGGTTTCCGGGGAGCTGTTTTTT. Its protein is CASSFWAQVVSGELFF. This chain links TRBV7-2 with TRBJ2-2; no definite D call. The germline V gene has CDR1 SGHTA and CDR2 FQGNSA. Trimming removed 3 bases from V and 6 bases from J, with 17 bases in between. The CDR3 has 16 amino acids.

The rearrangement links TRBV4-2 to TRBJ2-3, with D perhaps TRBD2 (6 bases). The CDR3 runs 16 residues. V dropped 3 bases and J dropped 6 bases, with 19 bases sitting between them. Germline CDR1 reads LGHNA; CDR2 reads YNFKEQ. CDR3 DNA: TGTGCCAGCAGCCAGGCCGGGACTGGGGTTCCGGATACGCAGTATTTT. As protein: CASSQAGTGVPDTQYF.

This clonotype was seen ten or more times. This rearrangement joins TRBV29-1 to TRBJ2-2; 15 positions match TRBD2. The CDR3 length is 16 residues. Germline values: CDR1 SQVTM, CDR2 ANQGSEA. Germline trimming cut 1 base from V and 3 bases from J; bases unmatched to any gene: 0. CDR3 nucleotide sequence: TGCAGCGTTGAAGGGACTAGCGGGAGGGACACCGGGGAGCTGTTTTTT. Its translation: CSVEGTSGRDTGELFF.

The sample holds a few counts of this clonotype. The chain has TRBV6-2 or TRBV6-3 and TRBJ1-4; D possibly corresponds to TRBD1 (5 bases). CDR3 length equals 13 residues. In germline, CDR1 is MNHEY, CDR2 SVGEGT. Trimming stripped 3 bases from V and 8 bases from J, with 10 bases between. The CDR3, as DNA: TGTGCCAGCAGTTATTTTGGGGCGGAAAAACTGTTTTTT. This translates into CASSYFGAEKLFF.

This clonotype was recorded at least ten times. The genes are TRBV24-1 and TRBJ2-1; D may be TRBD1 (6 bases). V lost 7 bases and J lost 7, with 22 bases in between. Germline V gene data show CDR1 as KGHDR and CDR2 as SFDVKD. The CDR3 runs 16 residues. The CDR3: CATSSRAGVVPNEQFF. The CDR3 nucleotides read TGTGCCACCAGCTCCCGGGCAGGGGTAGTTCCGAATGAGCAGTTCTTC.

The table lists this clonotype with many counts. The rearrangement links TRBV20-1 to TRBJ2-1; 12 bases align to TRBD2. Germline CDR1 reads DFQATT; CDR2 reads SNEGSKA (reference sequence). The CDR3 covers 15 residues. Trimming cost V 3 bases and J 7 bases; bases outside gene matches: 7. The CDR3 DNA reads as TGCAGTGCTAGTCGGGCTAGCGGGAGGGGGAATGAGCAGTTCTTC. This translates into CSASRASGRGNEQFF.

This clonotype came up a few times. This sequence joins TRBV11-2 and TRBJ2-7, with D maybe TRBD1 (5 bases). The ends were cut back, 7 bases at V and 1 base at J, with 11 bases in the middle. There are 13 residues in the CDR3. Per germline, CDR1 SGHAT and CDR2 FQNNGV. CDR3 residues: CASKSPGSYEQYF. The CDR3 DNA follows: TGTGCCAGCAAATCCCCAGGGTCCTACGAGCAGTACTTC.

The rearrangement links TRBV28 to TRBJ2-7, with 7 bases aligning to TRBD2. CDR3 length: 15 residues. V gave up 8 bases and J gave up 2 bases; unmatched junction bases: 12. Germline V lookup: CDR1 MDHEN, CDR2 SYDVKM. CDR3 loop: CASRSSGRAPYEQYF. The CDR3 DNA reads TGTGCCAGCCGTTCCAGTGGGAGGGCCCCCTACGAGCAGTACTTC.

Only a few counts were recorded for this clonotype. The J gene is TRBJ1-2, the V gene TRBV7-2; D gene uncertain. CDR1 and CDR2 (germline): SGHTA, FQGNSA. The CDR3 is made up of 13 amino acids. V was trimmed by 5 bases and J by 8 bases, leaving 15 bases between them. DNA for the CDR3: TGTGCCAGCAGCCCCGACAAAGTGACGGGCTACACCTTC. This gives the protein CASSPDKVTGYTF.

This clonotype was picked up many times. The rearrangement joins TRBV28 to TRBJ2-1, with 13 positions matching TRBD2. This CDR3 has 14 amino acids. V shed 5 bases, J shed 9 bases, and the junction held 4 bases outside the gene matches. Germline CDR1 reads MDHEN; CDR2 reads SYDVKM. The CDR3 DNA sequence: TGTGCCAGCAGTCGACTAGCGGGAGGCGTTGAGCAGTTCTTC. It encodes CASSRLAGGVEQFF.

The gene calls are TRBV19 and TRBJ2-1; 13 nucleotides line up with TRBD2. The germline V gene encodes CDR1 LNHDA and CDR2 SQIVND (reference sequence). This CDR3 spans 16 amino acids. Trimming removed 5 bases from V and 8 bases from J; junction bases left unmatched: 9. In DNA, the CDR3 is TGTGCCAGTAGTCCCTTGACTAGCGGGAGGCCCGATGAGCAGTTCTTC. Its translation is CASSPLTSGRPDEQFF.

This clonotype was seen a handful of times. The chain has TRBV12-3 or TRBV12-4 and TRBJ1-5, with D tentatively TRBD1 (5 bases). There are 17 residues in the CDR3. Trimming stripped 0 bases from V and 3 bases from J, with 15 bases between. CDR3 bases: TGTGCCAGCAGTTTAGCGCTGGGAGGGGATCTCAATCAGCCCCAGCATTTT. As protein: CASSLALGGDLNQPQHF.